The T cell receptor beta chain under discussion was sequenced for a study of cytomegalovirus exposure and HLA in healthy donors. Findings of the study overall: Clusters of TCRs from the first cohort tended to co-occur in the 100 to 150 validation repertoires (as a later analysis found). For most TCR sequences rarity was the rule, although some public TCRs occurred in many donors. Through in vitro validation, a few CMV-associated chains were shown to be specific for CMV antigens. Some TCR beta chains (roughly 160 of them) were listed as cytomegalovirus-associated.

The germline CDR1 and CDR2 sequences are MNHNY and SVGAGI (reference sequence). CDR3 length: 13 amino acids. V was trimmed by 3 bases and J by 12 bases, leaving 15 bases between them. A note on this clone: What it binds is not known.

Some clones are missing from TCRdb's copy, which holds only in-frame ones; the method was immunoSEQ multiplex PCR. The table records roughly 56,000 clones, around nine tenths of them present only once. The chain recombines TRBV6-6 with TRBJ2-1; D is undetermined. The sample consisted of PBMCs. The sequence came from a woman between 25 and 40 years old in good health and CMV-seronegative. The CDR3 sequence: CASSYGSTMRQFF. The DNA of the CDR3 is TGTGCCAGCAGTTATGGGTCGACAATGAGGCAGTTCTTC.